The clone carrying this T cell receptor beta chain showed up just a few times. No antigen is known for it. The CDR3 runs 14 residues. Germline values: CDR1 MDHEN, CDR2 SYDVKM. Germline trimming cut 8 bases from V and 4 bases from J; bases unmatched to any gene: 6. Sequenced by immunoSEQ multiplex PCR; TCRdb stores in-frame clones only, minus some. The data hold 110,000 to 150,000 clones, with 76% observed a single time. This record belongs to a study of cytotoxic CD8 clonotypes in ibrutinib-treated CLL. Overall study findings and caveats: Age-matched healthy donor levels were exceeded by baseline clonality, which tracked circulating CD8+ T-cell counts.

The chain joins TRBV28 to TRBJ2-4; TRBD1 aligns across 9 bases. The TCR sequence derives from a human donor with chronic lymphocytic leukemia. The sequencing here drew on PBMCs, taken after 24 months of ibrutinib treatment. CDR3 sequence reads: CASGRGQGKNIQYF. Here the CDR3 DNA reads TGTGCCAGCGGGCGTGGACAGGGGAAAAACATTCAGTACTTC.